These 32 T cell receptor beta chains were all obtained from the same sample, sequenced in a study of T cells in localized non-small cell lung cancer. Sequencing used immunoSEQ multiplex PCR; TCRdb keeps in-frame clones, though not all of them. Among 75,000 to 90,000 clones listed, 84% were seen once. This sample comprised peripheral blood, obtained before any cancer treatment. Source of these receptors: a man aged 40 to 69 with stage I lung adenocarcinoma.

This clone was detected a few times. The chain has TRBV19 and TRBJ1-1; D is undetermined. V lost 0 bases to trimming and J lost 1 base, with 3 bases between them. The CDR3 is 13 residues long. The germline gives CDR1 LNHDA, CDR2 SQIVND (reference sequence). Written as DNA, the CDR3 is TGTGCCAGTAGTATAGAAAGGAACACTGAAGCTTTCTTT. It yields the protein CASSIERNTEAFF.

The sample holds a few counts of this clone. This chain connects TRBV7-2 to TRBJ1-2; a weak D match, TRBD1 (5 bases). The CDR3 extends over 16 amino acids. Looked up from germline, CDR1 is SGHTA and CDR2 is FQGNSA. Trimming cost V 6 bases and J 4 bases, with 21 bases left between them. DNA for the CDR3: TGTGCCAGCAGTTTCACTGGAGGGGCCCCGAGCTATGGCTACACCTTC. Translating gives CASSFTGGAPSYGYTF. The variable domain in full, completed from reference TRBV7-2 and TRBJ1-2, reads GAGVSQSPSNKVTEKGKDVELRCDPISGHTALYWYRQSLGQGLEFLIYFQGNSAPDKSGLPSDRFSAERTGGSVSTLTIQRTQQEDSAVYLCASSFTGGAPSYGYTFGSGTRLTVV.

The chain links TRBV28 to TRBJ2-3; no clear D. The CDR3 length is 12 residues. The V and J ends lost 3 bases and 6 bases respectively, with 7 bases between them. CDR1 is MDHEN and CDR2 is SYDVKM in the germline V gene. This CDR3 reads CASSFLGDTQYF. The CDR3 bases are TGTGCCAGCAGTTTCTTAGGGGATACGCAGTATTTT.

The chain combines TRBV27 with TRBJ2-5, with TRBD2 as a possible D gene (6 bases). V shed 8 bases and J shed 6 bases, with 22 bases lying between them. The CDR3 length is 15 residues. Germline V gives CDR1 MNHEY, CDR2 SMNVEV (reference sequence). CDR3 in amino acids: CASRGGGGFKKTQYF. DNA of the CDR3: TGTGCCAGCCGGGGCGGTGGGGGGTTCAAAAAGACCCAGTACTTC.

The CDR3 DNA reads TGTGCCACCAGGAGGGGCAATCAGCCCCAGCATTTT. Its protein product is CATRRGNQPQHF. The rearrangement links TRBV28 to TRBJ1-5; D unclear. Trimming removed 10 bases from V and 2 bases from J, with 9 bases in between. The CDR3 contains 12 residues. Germline V gene data show CDR1 as MDHEN and CDR2 as SYDVKM.

The chain combines TRBV5-4 with TRBJ2-2, with 7 bases fitting TRBD2. CDR1 SGHNT and CDR2 YYREEE come from the germline V gene (reference sequence). CDR3 length equals 16 residues. V lost 1 base, J lost 2 bases, and 5 bases stayed unmatched. CDR3 in amino acids: CASSLFGRRNTGELFF. Here the CDR3 DNA reads TGTGCCAGCAGCTTGTTCGGGAGGCGTAACACCGGGGAGCTGTTTTTT.

V gene TRBV5-6 combines with J gene TRBJ2-3, with TRBD2 matching over 7 bases. The CDR3 runs to 16 residues. Germline-derived CDR1 and CDR2 are SGHDT and YYEEEE. Trimming cost V 1 base and J 2 bases; bases outside gene matches: 7. CDR3 loop: CASSLPLLAVTDTQYF. Written as DNA, the CDR3 is TGTGCCAGCAGCTTGCCACTCCTAGCGGTCACAGATACGCAGTATTTT.

V usage is TRBV9 and J usage is TRBJ2-7; D is ambiguous. V lost 0 bases, J lost 6 bases, and 10 bases lay in between. CDR3 length: 13 residues. The germline gives CDR1 SGDLS, CDR2 YYNGEE. DNA of the CDR3: TGTGCCAGCAGCGTAGGATTCCAGCCCGAGCAGTACTTC. Translation gives CASSVGFQPEQYF.

CDR3: CASRKAGGRDQPQHF. CDR3 DNA: TGTGCCAGTAGAAAAGCAGGGGGACGGGATCAGCCCCAGCATTTT. The rearrangement joins TRBV19 to TRBJ1-5; 7 bases fit TRBD1. This CDR3 has 15 residues. Trimming cost V 6 bases and J 5 bases; bases outside gene matches: 10. Germline loops: CDR1 LNHDA, CDR2 SQIVND (reference sequence).

In its sample, this clone was seen once. This chain links TRBV6-5 with TRBJ1-1; possible D gene TRBD1, 6 bases. Trimming took off 6 bases at V and 5 bases at J, with 19 bases between the two ends. Looked up from germline, CDR1 is MNHEY and CDR2 is SVGAGI. The CDR3 runs 15 residues. Written as DNA, the CDR3 is TGTGCCAGCAGGAGGAAAGGAACAGGGCTGACTGAAGCTTTCTTT. Amino acid sequence: CASRRKGTGLTEAFF.

The V gene is TRBV6-6, the J gene TRBJ1-2; D possibly corresponds to TRBD1 (6 bases). This CDR3 comprises 16 residues. Germline V gene sequence: CDR1 MNHNY, CDR2 SVGAGI (reference sequence). With 7 bases removed from V and 7 bases from J, the gap between germline ends came to 25 bases. CDR3 in amino acids: CASTPEGGQARGGYTF. For the CDR3, the DNA is TGTGCCAGCACTCCCGAGGGGGGCCAAGCCAGAGGTGGCTACACCTTC.

The V call is TRBV30, the J call TRBJ2-3; 10 positions match TRBD2. This CDR3 has 15 amino acids. V trimming: 0 bases; J trimming: 3 bases; junction bases outside the gene matches: 3. Germline V lookup: CDR1 GTSNPN, CDR2 SVGIG (reference sequence). Here the CDR3 reads CAWSVVLAGTDTQYF. The CDR3 DNA is TGTGCCTGGAGTGTGGTACTAGCGGGGACAGATACGCAGTATTTT.

V and J are TRBV2 and TRBJ1-4, with TRBD1 matching over 7 bases. Germline CDR1 reads SNHLY; CDR2 reads FYNNEI. Trimming took 6 bases from V and 7 from J; bases not matched to a gene: 11. The CDR3 spans 15 residues. CDR3: CASRISQGGVEKLFF. Here the CDR3 DNA reads TGTGCCAGCAGGATTAGCCAGGGGGGGGTTGAAAAACTGTTTTTT.

The chain links TRBV6-1 to TRBJ1-2; D is unclear. The CDR3 has 13 amino acids. Germline CDR1 MNHNS, CDR2 SASEGT. V was shortened by 10 bases and J by 4 bases, with 16 bases between the two germline ends. Written as DNA, the CDR3 is TGTGCCATTTCCGACCCACCTGGCTATGGCTACACCTTC. Translating it yields CAISDPPGYGYTF.

The chain joins TRBV6-1 to TRBJ1-5, with D possibly matching TRBD1 (5 bases). This CDR3 is built from 13 residues. Trimming left V 3 bases short and J 7 bases short, with 10 bases between. Germline V gene sequence: CDR1 MNHNS, CDR2 SASEGT. CDR3 nucleotides: TGTGCCAGCAGTGACGGGACCTGGCAGCCCCAGCATTTT. It encodes CASSDGTWQPQHF.

The J gene is TRBJ1-1, the V gene TRBV4-3; a possible D gene is TRBD1 (6 bases). Trimming stripped 0 bases from V and 0 bases from J, with 8 bases between. The germline V gene encodes CDR1 LGHNA and CDR2 YSLEER. This CDR3 is built from 15 residues. The CDR3 is CASSQDTGLNTEAFF. The CDR3 DNA sequence: TGCGCCAGCAGCCAAGATACAGGGTTGAACACTGAAGCTTTCTTT.

In DNA, the CDR3 is TGTGCCAGCAGTTTATCAGCCAGGGGACAAGAGACCCAGTACTTC. This translates into CASSLSARGQETQYF. The V and J genes are TRBV27 and TRBJ2-5; the D gene is possibly TRBD1 (6 bases). This CDR3 region has 15 residues. Germline assignment: CDR1 MNHEY and CDR2 SMNVEV (reference sequence). V was pared by 0 bases and J by 2 bases, with 10 bases between.

The chain joins TRBV6-6 to TRBJ2-7; D not certain. The CDR3 is 11 residues long. Looked up from germline, CDR1 is MNHNY and CDR2 is SVGAGI (reference sequence). V lost 4 bases to trimming and J lost 2 bases, with 3 bases between them. In DNA form, the CDR3 reads TGTGCCAGCAGTTGGACCTACGAGCAGTACTTC. This translates into CASSWTYEQYF.

The V and J genes are TRBV28 and TRBJ2-3; the match to TRBD2 covers 7 bases. The CDR3 contains 17 residues. In germline, CDR1 is MDHEN, CDR2 SYDVKM. V lost 7 bases and J lost 5; bases outside the gene matches: 18. The CDR3 here is CASKFRRRRETRDTQYF. CDR3 in DNA: TGTGCCAGCAAATTTCGGAGGAGGCGGGAGACTAGAGATACGCAGTATTTT.

The chain recombines TRBV7-9 with TRBJ2-5; 7 bases align to TRBD2. The ends lost 1 base at V and 4 bases at J; junction bases unmatched: 6. This CDR3 is built from 15 residues. Germline V CDR1 and CDR2: SEHNR, FQNEAQ (reference sequence). DNA of the CDR3: TGTGCCAGCAGCTTAGGTGGCGGGAGAAGAGAGACCCAGTACTTC. It codes for CASSLGGGRRETQYF. Supplemented by reference TRBV7-9 and TRBJ2-5, the full variable domain reads DTGVSQNPRHKITKRGQNVTFRCDPISEHNRLYWYRQTLGQGPEFLTYFQNEAQLEKSRLLSDRFSAERPKGSFSTLEIQRTEQGDSAMYLCASSLGGGRRETQYFGPGTRLLVL.

The genes are TRBV7-2 and TRBJ1-2; D is ambiguous. The germline V gene has CDR1 SGHTA and CDR2 FQGNSA. V was shortened by 5 bases and J by 3 bases, with 13 bases between the two germline ends. The CDR3 length is 14 residues. CDR3 in DNA: TGTGCCAGCAGCCCATTTCCCCGGGACTATGGCTACACCTTC. This sequence encodes CASSPFPRDYGYTF.

The chain employs TRBV28 and TRBJ1-4; 9 bases map to TRBD1. The V gene's germline CDR1 is MDHEN and CDR2 SYDVKM. CDR3 size: 16 residues. Trimming removed 4 bases from V and 8 bases from J; junction bases left unmatched: 11. CDR3 coding DNA: TGTGCCAGCAGTTCTCCGGGACAGGGACGGAGGGAAAAACTGTTTTTT. Translated, it gives CASSSPGQGRREKLFF. Full variable domain (missing parts from reference TRBV28 and TRBJ1-4): DVKVTQSSRYLVKRTGEKVFLECVQDMDHENMFWYRQDPGLGLRLIYFSYDVKMKEKGDIPEGYSVSREKKERFSLILESASTNQTSMYLCASSSPGQGRREKLFFGSGTQLSVL.

This CDR3 is CASNTRGGTDTQYF. The CDR3, as DNA: TGCGCCAGTAATACCCGGGGGGGCACAGATACGCAGTATTTT. The J gene is TRBJ2-3, the V gene TRBV5-1, with 7 bases lining up with TRBD2. Germline trimming cut 8 bases from V and 1 base from J; bases unmatched to any gene: 7. The CDR3 totals 14 residues. CDR1 is SGHRS, CDR2 YFSETQ, per germline. Full variable domain (rest looked up from reference TRBV5-1 and TRBJ2-3): KAGVTQTPRYLIKTRGQQVTLSCSPISGHRSVSWYQQTPGQGLQFLFEYFSETQRNKGNFPGRFSGRQFSNSRSEMNVSTLELGDSALYLCASNTRGGTDTQYFGPGTRLTVL.

V is TRBV29-1 and J is TRBJ2-5, with 8 bases aligning to TRBD1. CDR1 is SQVTM and CDR2 is ANQGSEA in the germline V gene. This CDR3 is 11 amino acids long. Unmatched junction bases numbered 8, after V lost 6 bases and J lost 11 bases. CDR3 nucleotides: TGCAGCGTACAGGGGGTCGTGGGGCAGTACTTC. This sequence encodes CSVQGVVGQYF.

The gene calls are TRBV6-6 and TRBJ1-3, with 7 bases matching TRBD1. This CDR3 is 16 amino acids long. Looked up from germline, CDR1 is MNHNY and CDR2 is SVGAGI (reference sequence). V shed 7 bases, J shed 4 bases, and the junction held 13 bases outside the gene matches. CDR3 sequence reads: CASTLGHAGGGNTIYF. CDR3 DNA sequence: TGTGCCAGCACCCTGGGACACGCAGGGGGGGGAAACACCATATATTTT.

The V and J genes are TRBV18 and TRBJ1-2; the D is unclear. The V end lost 4 bases, the J end lost 0 bases, and 9 bases lay between the germline ends. The CDR3 has 14 residues. From germline, CDR1 is KGHSH and CDR2 LQKENI. CDR3 DNA: TGTGCCAGCTCACGGGCAGTGTCTAACTATGGCTACACCTTC. Its protein is CASSRAVSNYGYTF.

The chain couples TRBV6-5 to TRBJ1-2; D is perhaps TRBD1 (5 bases). Germline values: CDR1 MNHEY, CDR2 SVGAGI. The CDR3 runs 11 residues. V was trimmed by 7 bases and J by 8 bases, leaving 11 bases between them. The CDR3 region has the DNA TGTGCCAGCACGCGGGGGGTCGGCTACACCTTC. It encodes CASTRGVGYTF.

This clone was seen only a few times. The chain joins TRBV28 to TRBJ2-7; D is undetermined. The CDR3 covers 15 residues. V lost 6 bases and J 0 bases, leaving 15 bases between the germline ends. Germline-derived CDR1 and CDR2 are MDHEN and SYDVKM. CDR3 DNA sequence: TGTGCCAGCAGCAACCAAGGGCAGAGCTCCTACGAGCAGTACTTC. Translation gives CASSNQGQSSYEQYF.

The genes are TRBV27 and TRBJ2-1; 11 nucleotides agree with TRBD2. Per germline, CDR1 MNHEY and CDR2 SMNVEV (reference sequence). The CDR3 consists of 15 residues. The ends lost 3 bases at V and 6 bases at J; junction bases unmatched: 4. Written as DNA, the CDR3 is TGTGCCAGCAGTTTTGGACTAGCGGGTGTCAATGAGCAGTTCTTC. Translated, it gives CASSFGLAGVNEQFF.

With respect to this clone: Relative to the germline gene, one junction end is altered; a read error may explain this. V and J are TRBV7-7 and TRBJ2-5; D possibly corresponds to TRBD2 (6 bases). The CDR3 loop spans 14 amino acids. Per the germline V gene, CDR1 is SSHAT and CDR2 is FNYEAQ (reference sequence). The CDR3 loop is CASSFSGGQETQYF. The CDR3, as DNA: TGTGCTAGCAGCTTTTCCGGGGGCCAAGAGACCCAGTACTTC.

This clone was seen once. This sequence joins TRBV6-4 and TRBJ2-2; TRBD1 matches at 8 bases. The CDR3 sequence is 15 residues long. V dropped 4 bases and J dropped 3; count of bases not matched to a gene: 4. Germline CDR1 is MRHNA and CDR2 is SNTAGT. In DNA form, the CDR3 reads TGTGCCAGCAGTGCCCAGACAGGGGACACCGGGGAGCTGTTTTTT. Translated: CASSAQTGDTGELFF.

The rearrangement links TRBV7-9 to TRBJ1-2; D not resolved. The ends were cut back, 2 bases at V and 0 bases at J, with 7 bases in the middle. Germline CDR1 reads SEHNR; CDR2 reads FQNEAQ (reference sequence). The CDR3 length is 14 residues. CDR3 sequence (DNA): TGTGCCAGCAGCTTACAGTCGCCTAACTATGGCTACACCTTC. It codes for CASSLQSPNYGYTF.